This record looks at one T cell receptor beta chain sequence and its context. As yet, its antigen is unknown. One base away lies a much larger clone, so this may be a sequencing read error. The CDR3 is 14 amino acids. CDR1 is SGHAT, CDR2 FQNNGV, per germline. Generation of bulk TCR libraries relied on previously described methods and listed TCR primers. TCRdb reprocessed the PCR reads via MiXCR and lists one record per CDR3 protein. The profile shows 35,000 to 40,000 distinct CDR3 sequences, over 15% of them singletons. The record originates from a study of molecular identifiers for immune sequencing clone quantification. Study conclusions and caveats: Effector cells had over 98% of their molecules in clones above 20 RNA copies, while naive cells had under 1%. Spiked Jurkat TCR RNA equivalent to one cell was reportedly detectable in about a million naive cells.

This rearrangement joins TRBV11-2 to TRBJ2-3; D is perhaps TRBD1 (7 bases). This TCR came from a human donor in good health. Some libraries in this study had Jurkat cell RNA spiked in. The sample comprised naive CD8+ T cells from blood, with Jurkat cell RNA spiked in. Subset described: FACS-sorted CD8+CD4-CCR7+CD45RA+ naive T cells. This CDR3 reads CAGSSRRGPDTQYF. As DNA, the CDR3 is TGTGCCGGCAGCTCAAGGAGGGGGCCAGATACGCAGTATTTT. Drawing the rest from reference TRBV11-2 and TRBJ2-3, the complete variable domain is EAGVAQSPRYKIIEKRQSVAFWCNPISGHATLYWYQQILGQGPKLLIQFQNNGVVDDSQLPKDRFSAERLKGVDSTLKIQPAKLEDSAVYLCAGSSRRGPDTQYFGPGTRLTVL.